These 27 T cell receptor beta chains came from one sample sequenced in a study of radiotherapy plus CTLA-4 blockade in lung cancer. TCRdb's copy holds only in-frame clones and misses some; the assay was immunoSEQ multiplex PCR. The repertoire consists of tens of thousands of clones, with approximately 72% occurring once and the leading ten covering approximately 11%. This sample comprised peripheral blood, obtained from a patient treated with radiotherapy plus ipilimumab. The receptors shown here come from a human donor with non-small cell lung cancer who had stable disease on radiotherapy plus ipilimumab.

The rearrangement joins TRBV7-9 to TRBJ2-2, with D perhaps TRBD1 (6 bases). V lost 5 bases and J lost 0, with 10 bases in between. This CDR3 is 15 amino acids long. CDR1 is SEHNR, CDR2 FQNEAQ, per germline (reference sequence). CDR3 nucleotide sequence: TGTGCCAGCAGCCTTTGGACAGCGAACACCGGGGAGCTGTTTTTT. Translation gives CASSLWTANTGELFF.

The chain uses TRBV4-1 and TRBJ1-2; 7 bases are a match to TRBD1. V was pared by 4 bases and J by 3 bases, with 8 bases of the junction left unmatched. The CDR3 sequence is 15 residues long. Per the germline V gene, CDR1 is MGHRA and CDR2 is YSYEKL. Written as DNA, the CDR3 is TGCGCCAGCAGCCTGCGACAGGGTCAGGACTATGGCTACACCTTC. Protein sequence: CASSLRQGQDYGYTF.

The chain joins TRBV30 to TRBJ1-2; unclear D gene. Trimming removed 0 bases from V and 4 bases from J, with 15 bases in between. Germline-derived CDR1 and CDR2 are GTSNPN and SVGIG (reference sequence). The CDR3 sequence is 15 residues long. The CDR3 is CAWSVPAEGVYGYTF. DNA of the CDR3: TGTGCCTGGAGTGTCCCGGCGGAAGGAGTCTATGGCTACACCTTC.

V and J are TRBV7-9 and TRBJ1-6, with D possibly TRBD1 on 6 matching bases. The CDR3 loop spans 14 amino acids. Deletions cut 5 bases from V and 7 bases from J, with 12 bases between. Germline V CDR1 and CDR2: SEHNR, FQNEAQ (reference sequence). Written as DNA, the CDR3 is TGTGCCAGCAGCCCGGACGGACAGAATTCACCCCTCCACTTT. The encoded protein is CASSPDGQNSPLHF. Full variable domain (missing parts from reference TRBV7-9 and TRBJ1-6): DTGVSQNPRHKITKRGQNVTFRCDPISEHNRLYWYRQTLGQGPEFLTYFQNEAQLEKSRLLSDRFSAERPKGSFSTLEIQRTEQGDSAMYLCASSPDGQNSPLHFGNGTRLTVT.

The rearrangement joins TRBV6-5 to TRBJ2-2; TRBD1 might be the D (5 bases). Germline CDR1 is MNHEY and CDR2 is SVGAGI. V lost 3 bases to trimming and J lost 4 bases, with 15 bases between them. CDR3 length equals 16 residues. The CDR3 sequence is CASSYFQGGSTGELFF. The CDR3 nucleotides are TGTGCCAGCAGTTATTTCCAGGGTGGTAGCACCGGGGAGCTGTTTTTT.

This sequence joins TRBV19 and TRBJ2-5, with 9 bases aligning to TRBD1. V lost 4 bases, J lost 1 base, and 10 bases stayed unmatched. The CDR3 contains 17 residues. Per germline, CDR1 LNHDA and CDR2 SQIVND (reference sequence). This chain's CDR3 is CASSSGTGSPLQETQYF. The CDR3, as DNA: TGTGCCAGTAGTAGTGGGACAGGGAGCCCCCTCCAAGAGACCCAGTACTTC.

This chain uses TRBV11-3 with TRBJ2-2; a possible D gene is TRBD1 (6 bases). The V gene lost 5 bases and the J gene lost 0 bases, with 10 bases spanning the gap. The V gene's germline CDR1 is SGHNT and CDR2 YENEEA. The CDR3 runs to 15 residues. CDR3 loop: CASSPGTPNTGELFF. CDR3 nucleotide sequence: TGTGCCAGCAGCCCCGGGACACCGAACACCGGGGAGCTGTTTTTT. The full variable domain, with the rest looked up from reference TRBV11-3 and TRBJ2-2, is EAGVVQSPRYKIIEKKQPVAFWCNPISGHNTLYWYLQNLGQGPELLIRYENEEAVDDSQLPKDRFSAERLKGVDSTLKIQPAELGDSAVYLCASSPGTPNTGELFFGEGSRLTVL.

This CDR3 reads CASSQRRGPSGNTIYF. DNA of the CDR3: TGTGCCAGCTCACAGAGGCGAGGCCCCTCTGGAAACACCATATATTTT. The chain combines TRBV18 with TRBJ1-3, with no clear D. Germline CDR1 and CDR2: KGHSH and LQKENI. V was trimmed by 4 bases and J by 0 bases, leaving 13 bases between them. The CDR3 consists of 16 residues.

This chain uses TRBV7-3 with TRBJ2-3, with D possibly TRBD2 on 5 matching bases. V shed 2 bases and J shed 8 bases, with 11 bases lying between them. There are 13 residues in the CDR3. Germline lookup yields CDR1 SGHTA and CDR2 FQGTGA. This chain's CDR3 is CASSLGSVRTQYF. The CDR3 DNA reads TGTGCCAGCAGCTTAGGGAGTGTCCGTACGCAGTATTTT.

V usage is TRBV19 and J usage is TRBJ2-7; TRBD2 agrees at 14 bases. The trim removed 4 bases at V and 3 bases at J, leaving 11 bases unmatched. The CDR3 length is 18 residues. Per the germline V gene, CDR1 is LNHDA and CDR2 is SQIVND (reference sequence). The CDR3 sequence is CASSRAGTSGGSVYEQYF. The CDR3 DNA follows: TGTGCCAGTAGTAGGGCCGGGACTAGCGGGGGTTCTGTCTACGAGCAGTACTTC.

The gene calls are TRBV11-3 and TRBJ2-3; weak D call: TRBD1 (6 bases). Germline V CDR1 and CDR2: SGHNT, YENEEA. Trimming pared 5 bases from V and 1 base from J, leaving 13 bases between. This CDR3 contains 15 residues. The CDR3 coding sequence is TGTGCCAGCAGCCACGCGGACAGTCGCACAGATACGCAGTATTTT. Translation: CASSHADSRTDTQYF.

The rearrangement uses TRBV15 and TRBJ1-1; TRBD1 matches at 7 bases. This CDR3 is built from 15 residues. Germline V gene lookup returns CDR1 LNHNV and CDR2 YYDKDF (reference sequence). Losses at the gene ends were 3 bases for V and 7 bases for J; bases not matched to a gene: 11. CDR3 sequence: CATSSTRQGVREAFF. The CDR3 DNA reads TGTGCCACCAGCAGCACCCGACAGGGAGTTCGTGAAGCTTTCTTT.

The gene calls are TRBV6-5 and TRBJ1-1; D uncertain. Germline-derived CDR1 and CDR2 are MNHEY and SVGAGI. The V end lost 3 bases, the J end lost 6 bases, and 11 bases lay between the germline ends. This CDR3 spans 13 amino acids. CDR3 loop: CASSYSGYSEAFF. The CDR3 DNA reads as TGTGCCAGCAGTTATTCCGGGTATTCTGAAGCTTTCTTT.

The chain employs TRBV2 and TRBJ2-1; 7 bases line up with TRBD2. There are 14 residues in the CDR3. Germline V gene data show CDR1 as SNHLY and CDR2 as FYNNEI. V lost 6 bases, J lost 8 bases, and 10 bases stayed unmatched. CDR3 nucleotides: TGTGCCAGCAGGGGGACTACATCGGGGTATGAGCAGTTCTTC. Its protein product is CASRGTTSGYEQFF.

The V call is TRBV5-1, the J call TRBJ1-3; the D is unclear. V lost 0 bases to trimming and J lost 0 bases, with 19 bases between them. The length of the CDR3 is 19 residues. CDR1 and CDR2 (germline): SGHRS, YFSETQ. Here the CDR3 DNA reads TGCGCCAGCAGCTTGGCAGACGCGTATGGGAGCCGCTCTGGAAACACCATATATTTT. Its translation is CASSLADAYGSRSGNTIYF.

The chain employs TRBV7-2 and TRBJ2-1; TRBD1 agrees at 9 bases. This CDR3 is 17 amino acids long. Germline V CDR1 and CDR2: SGHTA, FQGNSA. The V segment lost 4 bases and the J segment 7 bases; nucleotides outside the gene matches: 14. The CDR3 DNA reads as TGTGCCAGCAGCTGGAAAGGGCGGGACAGGGTGGGAAATGAGCAGTTCTTC. This encodes CASSWKGRDRVGNEQFF.

The chain is built from TRBV19 and TRBJ1-6, with a tentative D call TRBD1 (5 bases). Trimming took 6 bases from V and 7 from J, leaving 10 bases between them. The CDR3 has 13 amino acids. The V gene's germline CDR1 is LNHDA and CDR2 SQIVND (reference sequence). CDR3 in DNA: TGTGCCAGTAGCGCGGGACGGAATTCACCCCTCCACTTT. Amino acids: CASSAGRNSPLHF.

The V gene is TRBV2, the J gene TRBJ2-7, with a possible D match to TRBD2 (5 bases). The V end lost 7 bases, the J end lost 7 bases, and 11 bases lay between the germline ends. CDR1 and CDR2 (germline): SNHLY, FYNNEI. The CDR3 runs to 11 residues. The CDR3 sequence is CASTQTGEQYF. The CDR3 nucleotides read TGTGCCAGCACCCAGACGGGGGAGCAGTACTTC.

This clone was detected once. V and J are TRBV7-2 and TRBJ1-5; no clear D gene. The ends were cut back, 0 bases at V and 5 bases at J, with 8 bases in the middle. CDR3 size: 14 residues. CDR1 SGHTA and CDR2 FQGNSA come from the germline V gene. CDR3 DNA: TGTGCCAGCAGCTTAGCGAACAGCTATCAGCCCCAGCATTTT. Encoded protein: CASSLANSYQPQHF.

The rearrangement uses TRBV7-9 and TRBJ2-7; 8 bases map to TRBD1. With V trimmed by 3 bases and J by 1 base, 11 bases remained unmatched. Germline loops: CDR1 SEHNR, CDR2 FQNEAQ (reference sequence). This CDR3 region has 17 residues. CDR3 in amino acids: CASSLPLRQGRSYEQYF. CDR3 in DNA: TGTGCCAGCAGCTTGCCATTGCGACAGGGGAGGTCCTACGAGCAGTACTTC.

The V call is TRBV12-5, the J call TRBJ2-7, with a tentative D call TRBD2 (6 bases). Trimming shortened V by 2 bases and J by 4 bases, and 9 bases separated the two germline ends. The CDR3 spans 13 residues. The germline CDR1 and CDR2 sequences are LGHNT and FRNRAP. The CDR3 DNA reads as TGTGCTAGTGGTTTGACGGAGGGGTACGAGCAGTACTTC. Residues: CASGLTEGYEQYF.

In this sample, this clone turned up once. The chain links TRBV5-6 to TRBJ1-5; D remains ambiguous. Germline lookup yields CDR1 SGHDT and CDR2 YYEEEE. CDR3 size: 13 residues. V was clipped by 3 bases and J by 7 bases, with 11 bases between them. The CDR3 loop reads CASSSLRSQPQHF. For the CDR3, the DNA is TGTGCCAGCAGCTCGCTCCGGTCCCAGCCCCAGCATTTT.

This clone was seen only once. The rearrangement uses TRBV2 and TRBJ2-1, with 7 bases identical to TRBD1. Germline values: CDR1 SNHLY, CDR2 FYNNEI. J gave up 2 bases and V 7 bases, and 8 bases lay outside the gene matches. The length of the CDR3 is 15 residues. CDR3 nucleotides: TGTGCCAGCAAAACCGGGACAGAACCCTACAATGAGCAGTTCTTC. Its translation is CASKTGTEPYNEQFF.

The chain carries TRBV4-1 and TRBJ1-6, with TRBD1 as a possible D gene (6 bases). Germline CDR1 and CDR2: MGHRA and YSYEKL. V was cut by 1 base and J by 7 bases, with 11 bases left in between. This CDR3 region has 15 residues. Here the CDR3 DNA reads TGCGCCAGCAGCCAAGTCAGGGGTGAAAATTCACCCCTCCACTTT. It specifies CASSQVRGENSPLHF.

CDR3 region: CASSGTGVNYEQYF. The DNA for the CDR3 is TGTGCCAGCAGTGGGACAGGAGTCAACTACGAGCAGTACTTC. V gene TRBV4-2 combines with J gene TRBJ2-7, with TRBD1 matching 8 bases. CDR1 is LGHNA and CDR2 is YNFKEQ in the germline V gene. The CDR3 covers 14 residues. Trimming cost V 6 bases and J 3 bases; bases outside gene matches: 7.

The rearrangement joins TRBV2 to TRBJ2-5; D possibly corresponds to TRBD2 (6 bases). There are 16 residues in the CDR3. V lost 6 bases, J lost 4 bases, and 21 bases lay in between. The germline V gene encodes CDR1 SNHLY and CDR2 FYNNEI. The CDR3 sequence is CASSPMIRAGGETQYF. In DNA, the CDR3 is TGTGCCAGCAGCCCGATGATACGGGCCGGGGGAGAGACCCAGTACTTC.

The CDR3 DNA sequence: TGCGCCAGCAGCATAGGGGGATTGACTGAAGCTTTCTTT. Its protein is CASSIGGLTEAFF. The chain links TRBV4-1 to TRBJ1-1, with a weak D call TRBD1 (6 bases). The V end was cut by 5 bases, the J end by 5 bases, with 12 bases between. CDR3 length equals 13 residues. The V gene's germline CDR1 is MGHRA and CDR2 YSYEKL.